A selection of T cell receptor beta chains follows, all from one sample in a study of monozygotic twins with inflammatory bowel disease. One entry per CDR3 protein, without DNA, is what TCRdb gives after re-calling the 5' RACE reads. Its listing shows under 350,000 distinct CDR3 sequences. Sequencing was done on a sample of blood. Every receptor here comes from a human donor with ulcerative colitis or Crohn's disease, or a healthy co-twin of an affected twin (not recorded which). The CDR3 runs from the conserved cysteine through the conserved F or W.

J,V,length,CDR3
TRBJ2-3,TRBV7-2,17,CASSPDDLARGTDTQYF
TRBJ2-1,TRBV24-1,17,CATSESLGQANYNEQFF
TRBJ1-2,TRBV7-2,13,CASSLIPRDGYTF
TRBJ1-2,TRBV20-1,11,CSVTENYGYTF
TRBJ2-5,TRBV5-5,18,CASSFAVGLRTGQETQYF
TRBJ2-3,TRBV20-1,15,CSAERGGGHRDTQYF
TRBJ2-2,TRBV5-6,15,CASRGDRERTGELFF
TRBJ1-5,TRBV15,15,CATSRGTFGNQPQHF
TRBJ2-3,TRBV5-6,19,CASSLGTGTRQTVTDTQYF
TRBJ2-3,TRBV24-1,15,CATSDSTGGANTQYF
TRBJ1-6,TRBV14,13,CASSSRTGSPLHF
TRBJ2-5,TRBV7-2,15,CASSPGRVYQETQYF
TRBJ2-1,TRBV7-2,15,CASSLGWTSDTEQFF
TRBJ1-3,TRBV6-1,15,CASSLNRDRGNTIYF
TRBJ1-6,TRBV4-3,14,CASSQDLVNSPLHF
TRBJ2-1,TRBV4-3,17,CASSQDERGVGYNEQFF
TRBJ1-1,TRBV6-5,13,CASSRRPNTEAFF
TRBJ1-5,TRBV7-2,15,CASSIRQGGNQPQHF
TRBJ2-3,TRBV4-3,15,CASSQDLVSTDTQYF
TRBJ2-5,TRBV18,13,CATNGVTKETQYF
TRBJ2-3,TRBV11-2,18,CVSSLGGLDEFWTDTQYF
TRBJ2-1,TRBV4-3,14,CASSPGLPPVEQFF